Listed below are T cell receptor beta chains from one sample, sequenced in a study of shared clonotypes between healthy human individuals. Sequencing used immunoSEQ multiplex PCR; TCRdb keeps in-frame clones, though not all of them. The data contain fewer than 600,000 clones, 79% of them singletons. Material for sequencing was PBMCs. Source of these receptors: a woman aged 35 to 49 in good health. Some clones in this sample may be carry-over from other donors' samples. The CDR3 runs from the conserved cysteine through the conserved F or W. Fields, in order: clone size, D gene, V gene, J gene, CDR3 DNA, CDR3 protein. A D gene is named only where the DNA matches it firmly. Clone size, where shown, is once, few, many, or a class for clones that have expanded.

-	-	TRBV5-4	TRBJ2-7	TGTGCCAGCAGCTTGTTTGCCGGCTCCTACGAGCAGTACTTC	CASSLFAGSYEQYF
-	-	TRBV7-2	TRBJ1-4	TGTGCCAGCAGCTTATCCGAAAAACTGTTTTTT	CASSLSEKLFF
-	TRBD1	TRBV19	TRBJ2-2	TGTGCCAGTAGTACGACAGGGGGCTTTGGCACCGGGGAGCTGTTTTTT	CASSTTGGFGTGELFF
-	-	TRBV15	TRBJ2-5	TGTGCCACCAGCAGAGACAGGGCTCGGGAGACCCAGTACTTC	CATSRDRARETQYF
few	-	TRBV30	TRBJ1-3	TGTGCCTGGAGTGTAAAATCTGGAAACACCATATATTTT	CAWSVKSGNTIYF
-	-	TRBV5-1	TRBJ1-5	TGCGCCAGCAGCTTGTACGCCAGGGGCGGGGGGCCAAATCAGCCCCAGCATTTT	CASSLYARGGGPNQPQHF
-	-	TRBV19	TRBJ1-5	TGTGCCAGTTCCCAAGAGGGGTTTAATCAGCCCCAGCATTTT	CASSQEGFNQPQHF
-	-	TRBV7-8	TRBJ2-5	TGTGCCAGCAGTCGAGATGTGGGCGCTGCAGAGACCCAGTACTTC	CASSRDVGAAETQYF
-	TRBD1	TRBV28	TRBJ1-4	TGTGCCAGCAGCCGAACAGGGGGGGGTAATGAAAAACTGTTTTTT	CASSRTGGGNEKLFF
-	TRBD1	TRBV7-9	TRBJ1-2	TGTGCCAGCAGCTTAGCGCCACAGGGGGCGAACTATGGCTACACCTTC	CASSLAPQGANYGYTF
-	-	TRBV4-1	TRBJ1-2	TGCGCCAGCAGCCACTGGGACACGGAACTCTTAACGCGGGGCTACACCTTC	CASSHWDTELLTRGYTF